The entry below describes one T cell receptor (beta chain). Random hexamers served to reverse transcribe roughly 0.45 to 1 ug RNA. TCRdb called the immunoSEQ multiplex PCR reads again in MiXCR, with one record for every CDR3 protein. This table holds roughly 190,000 distinct CDR3 sequences, around 90% found once. This entry is derived from a study of CD8 T cells in Susac syndrome. The CDR3 consists of 16 residues. V lost 3 bases to trimming and J lost 10 bases; unmatched junction nucleotides: 14. The V gene's germline CDR1 is MDHEN and CDR2 SYDVKM. The sequencing sample was made of CD4+ T cells from PBMCs. The rearrangement joins TRBV28 to TRBJ2-1; the match to TRBD2 covers 8 bases. The sequence came from a human donor with Susac syndrome. CDR3 bases: TGTGCCAGCAGTTTCGGTAGACTAGCGCCCCGTTTAGAGCAGTTCTTC. Amino acid sequence: CASSFGRLAPRLEQFF.